This is a list of T cell receptor beta chains from one sample in a study of Graves' ophthalmopathy and Graves' hyperthyroidism. One entry per CDR3 protein, called by TCRdb with MiXCR from the multiplex PCR reads. The sample holds some 380,000 distinct CDR3 sequences, over 15% seen once. Sequenced input: peripheral blood. The source is a woman aged 18-29 years with stable Graves' hyperthyroidism. Both conserved end residues are part of each CDR3. Fields, in order: V gene, J gene, D gene, clone size, CDR3 protein, CDR3 DNA. D genes are given only for firm matches. A row's size may be missing; if present it is once, few, many or a size class.

V: TRBV6-2/TRBV6-3; J: TRBJ2-2; D: -; size: many; CDR3: CASSFGRSNTGELFF; DNA: TGTGCCAGCAGCTTCGGACGGTCGAACACCGGGGAGCTGTTTTTT
V: TRBV6-5; J: TRBJ1-3; D: -; size: -; CDR3: CASSYAPSTVITIYF; DNA: TGTGCCAGCAGTTACGCTCCGTCTACTGTAATCACCATATACTTT
V: TRBV11-2; J: TRBJ2-7; D: -; size: few; CDR3: CASSLSIRAGIVSYEQYF; DNA: TGTGCCAGCAGCTTAAGTATTAGGGCAGGTATAGTATCCTACGAGCAGTACTTC
V: TRBV6-1; J: TRBJ2-2; D: TRBD1; size: -; CDR3: CASSLTGGWNTGELFF; DNA: TGTGCCAGCAGTCTTACAGGGGGCTGGAACACCGGGGAGCTGTTTTTT
V: TRBV2; J: TRBJ1-6; D: -; size: many; CDR3: CASRGSYNSPLHF; DNA: TGTGCCAGCAGAGGCTCCTATAATTCACCCCTCCACTTT
V: TRBV7-2; J: TRBJ1-1; D: -; size: many; CDR3: CASSSSTWTNTEAFF; DNA: TGTGCCAGCAGCTCATCGACTTGGACGAACACTGAAGCTTTCTTT
V: TRBV6-1; J: TRBJ1-2; D: -; size: many; CDR3: CASSPRAFSVSYTF; DNA: TGTGCCAGCAGCCCGCGGGCCTTCTCGGTCAGCTACACCTTC
V: TRBV12-3/TRBV12-4; J: TRBJ2-5; D: TRBD2; size: many; CDR3: CASSKLAGGTRGLETQYF; DNA: TGTGCCAGCAGCAAACTAGCGGGGGGGACCAGGGGCTTAGAGACCCAGTACTTC
V: TRBV6-1; J: TRBJ2-7; D: -; size: -; CDR3: CASSPTEITYEQYF; DNA: TGTGCCAGCAGTCCGACGGAGATCACCTACGAGCAGTACTTC
V: TRBV6-4; J: TRBJ2-7; D: TRBD2; size: many; CDR3: CASSVGGGAILRYEQYF; DNA: TGTGCCAGCAGCGTCGGGGGGGGGGCCATCCTACGCTACGAGCAGTACTTC
V: TRBV11-2; J: TRBJ1-2; D: TRBD1; size: many; CDR3: CASSLTRGTGKGYTF; DNA: TGTGCCAGCAGCTTAACTAGAGGGACAGGGAAAGGCTACACCTTC
V: TRBV20-1; J: TRBJ1-2; D: TRBD1; size: many; CDR3: CSARRTGSYGYTF; DNA: TGCAGTGCTAGGAGGACAGGGTCCTATGGCTACACCTTC
V: TRBV5-1; J: TRBJ2-7; D: TRBD1; size: -; CDR3: CASSSTGGTQNFYEQYF; DNA: TGCGCCAGCAGCTCGACAGGGGGGACCCAAAATTTCTACGAGCAGTACTTC
V: TRBV7-2; J: TRBJ1-1; D: -; size: many; CDR3: CASNLPAGTTEAFF; DNA: TGTGCCAGCAACCTGCCAGCGGGGACTACTGAAGCTTTCTTT
V: TRBV29-1; J: TRBJ1-1; D: TRBD1; size: many; CDR3: CSARTGETEAFF; DNA: TGCAGCGCCAGGACAGGGGAGACTGAAGCTTTCTTT
V: TRBV14; J: TRBJ1-1; D: -; size: many; CDR3: CASSQRTGSNTEAFF; DNA: TGTGCCAGCAGCCAAAGGACCGGATCGAACACTGAAGCTTTCTTT
V: TRBV7-3; J: TRBJ1-1; D: TRBD1; size: few; CDR3: CASSRDRGSLGTEAFF; DNA: TGTGCCAGCAGCCGGGACAGGGGGAGTTTGGGCACTGAAGCTTTCTTT
V: TRBV19; J: TRBJ1-1; D: -; size: many; CDR3: CASRLDEAFF; DNA: TGTGCCAGTAGGCTTGACGAAGCTTTCTTT
V: TRBV6-5; J: TRBJ2-3; D: TRBD1; size: few; CDR3: CASSSPGQRTDTQYF; DNA: TGTGCCAGCAGTTCACCGGGACAGCGCACAGATACGCAGTATTTT
V: TRBV6-2/TRBV6-3; J: TRBJ2-5; D: -; size: many; CDR3: CASINHRQGGQETQYF; DNA: TGTGCCAGCATCAACCACCGACAGGGAGGTCAGGAGACCCAGTACTTC
V: TRBV7-8; J: TRBJ1-2; D: -; size: many; CDR3: CASSLVQSGYTF; DNA: TGTGCCAGCAGCTTAGTGCAGTCTGGCTACACCTTC
V: TRBV6-1; J: TRBJ2-5; D: TRBD1; size: -; CDR3: CASRRQGAGETQYF; DNA: TGTGCCAGCAGAAGGCAGGGGGCAGGAGAGACCCAGTACTTC
V: TRBV20-1; J: TRBJ1-2; D: -; size: many; CDR3: CSAVETAPVGYTF; DNA: TGCAGTGCTGTAGAGACGGCACCAGTTGGCTACACCTTC
V: TRBV12-3/TRBV12-4; J: TRBJ1-2; D: -; size: many; CDR3: CASSFDSYGYTF; DNA: TGTGCCAGCAGTTTCGACAGCTATGGCTACACCTTC
V: TRBV18; J: TRBJ2-4; D: -; size: many; CDR3: CASSRDAAAKNIQYF; DNA: TGTGCCAGCTCGCGGGACGCAGCAGCCAAAAACATTCAGTACTTC
V: TRBV7-9; J: TRBJ1-1; D: -; size: many; CDR3: CASSLAGQGLNTEAFF; DNA: TGTGCCAGCAGCTTAGCGGGGCAGGGACTGAACACTGAAGCTTTCTTT
V: TRBV9; J: TRBJ1-2; D: -; size: many; CDR3: CASRTGFNYGYTF; DNA: TGTGCCAGCCGTACGGGTTTTAACTATGGCTACACCTTC
V: TRBV19; J: TRBJ1-2; D: TRBD1; size: many; CDR3: CASSTPGQGLGGGYTF; DNA: TGTGCCAGTAGTACACCGGGACAGGGGCTTGGGGGTGGCTACACCTTC
V: TRBV7-9; J: TRBJ2-7; D: TRBD1; size: -; CDR3: CASSLGQGVGERYF; DNA: TGTGCCAGCAGCTTGGGACAGGGAGTAGGCGAGCGGTACTTC
V: TRBV5-1; J: TRBJ2-7; D: -; size: -; CDR3: CASRLLGQGIYEQYF; DNA: TGCGCCAGCAGACTCCTTGGCCAGGGGATCTACGAGCAGTACTTC
V: TRBV4-2; J: TRBJ2-2; D: -; size: few; CDR3: CASSRAAGNTGELFF; DNA: TGTGCCAGCAGCCGAGCGGCTGGTAACACCGGGGAGCTGTTTTTT
V: TRBV4-1; J: TRBJ2-7; D: -; size: many; CDR3: CASSHTAAREQYF; DNA: TGCGCCAGCAGCCACACTGCGGCCCGGGAGCAGTACTTC
V: TRBV7-9; J: TRBJ1-2; D: -; size: many; CDR3: CASSYLQGDYGYTF; DNA: TGTGCCAGCAGCTACCTGCAGGGAGACTATGGCTACACCTTC
V: TRBV12-3/TRBV12-4; J: TRBJ2-5; D: TRBD2; size: many; CDR3: CASSASGVQETQYF; DNA: TGTGCCAGCAGTGCCAGCGGGGTCCAAGAGACCCAGTACTTC
V: TRBV20-1; J: TRBJ2-7; D: -; size: few; CDR3: CSARDWTGTYEQYF; DNA: TGCAGTGCTAGGGATTGGACCGGCACCTACGAGCAGTACTTC
V: TRBV12-3/TRBV12-4; J: TRBJ1-1; D: -; size: many; CDR3: CASSLGWQGLVTEAFF; DNA: TGTGCCAGCAGTTTAGGATGGCAGGGGCTAGTCACTGAAGCTTTCTTT
V: TRBV19; J: TRBJ1-6; D: -; size: -; CDR3: CASSSGAGANNSPLHF; DNA: TGTGCCAGTAGTTCAGGGGCAGGGGCGAATAATTCACCCCTCCACTTT
V: TRBV3-1; J: TRBJ1-6; D: -; size: many; CDR3: CASSQGGTSPLHF; DNA: TGTGCCAGCAGCCAAGGGGGGACGTCACCCCTCCACTTT
V: TRBV28; J: TRBJ1-2; D: -; size: -; CDR3: CASSRGDSNYGYTF; DNA: TGTGCCAGCAGCCGAGGGGATTCTAACTATGGTTACACCTTC
V: TRBV29-1; J: TRBJ2-7; D: -; size: many; CDR3: CSVRASLENEQYF; DNA: TGCAGCGTACGGGCCTCGTTAGAAAACGAGCAGTACTTC
V: TRBV6-5; J: TRBJ2-5; D: -; size: many; CDR3: CASSYLPRDGETQYF; DNA: TGTGCCAGCAGTTACCTGCCTCGGGATGGGGAGACCCAGTACTTC
V: TRBV19; J: TRBJ1-2; D: TRBD1; size: few; CDR3: CASSISGDRVDYGYTF; DNA: TGTGCCAGTAGTATATCCGGGGACAGGGTCGACTATGGCTACACCTTC
V: TRBV7-2; J: TRBJ2-7; D: -; size: many; CDR3: CASSLAPPSWTVSSYEQYF; DNA: TGTGCCAGCAGCTTAGCGCCCCCCTCCTGGACGGTCTCTAGCTACGAGCAGTACTTC
V: TRBV5-1; J: TRBJ1-1; D: -; size: many; CDR3: CASSHDQDSLNTEAFF; DNA: TGCGCCAGCAGCCATGATCAAGACAGTTTGAACACTGAAGCTTTCTTT
V: TRBV6-1; J: TRBJ2-2; D: TRBD1; size: -; CDR3: CASTSTGGAGELFF; DNA: TGTGCCAGCACCTCAACAGGGGGCGCCGGGGAGCTGTTTTTT
V: TRBV3-1; J: TRBJ2-7; D: TRBD2; size: -; CDR3: CASSQFPIAGNYEQYF; DNA: TGTGCCAGCAGCCAATTTCCCATAGCGGGGAACTACGAGCAGTACTTC
V: TRBV6-1; J: TRBJ2-2; D: TRBD2; size: -; CDR3: CASKSGLAGFNTGELFF; DNA: TGTGCCAGCAAATCGGGACTAGCGGGGTTTAACACCGGGGAGCTGTTTTTT
V: TRBV7-8; J: TRBJ1-1; D: -; size: many; CDR3: CASSLVRRMNTEAFF; DNA: TGTGCCAGCAGTCTCGTTCGCAGAATGAACACTGAAGCTTTCTTT
V: TRBV27; J: TRBJ2-6; D: -; size: few; CDR3: CASSLTWRTSGANVLTF; DNA: TGTGCCAGCAGTTTAACGTGGCGAACCTCTGGGGCCAACGTCCTGACTTTC
V: TRBV6-1; J: TRBJ2-5; D: -; size: many; CDR3: CASSVRDQETQYF; DNA: TGTGCCAGCAGCGTCAGGGACCAAGAGACCCAGTACTTC
V: TRBV7-2; J: TRBJ2-7; D: -; size: -; CDR3: CASSLDPVGEQYF; DNA: TGTGCCAGCAGCTTAGACCCGGTGGGCGAGCAGTACTTC
V: TRBV9; J: TRBJ2-2; D: -; size: many; CDR3: CASSPQGKGTGELFF; DNA: TGTGCCAGCAGCCCCCAGGGGAAGGGGACCGGGGAGCTGTTTTTT
V: TRBV11-1; J: TRBJ2-2; D: -; size: many; CDR3: CASSLGETGNTGELFF; DNA: TGTGCCAGCAGCTTGGGGGAGACAGGGAACACCGGGGAGCTGTTTTTT
V: TRBV7-9; J: TRBJ2-5; D: -; size: many; CDR3: CASSTGFETQYF; DNA: TGTGCCAGCAGTACAGGGTTCGAGACCCAGTACTTC
V: TRBV20-1; J: TRBJ1-3; D: -; size: many; CDR3: CSANRGSGNTIYF; DNA: TGCAGTGCGAACCGGGGGTCTGGAAACACCATATATTTT